Listed here are 30 T cell receptor beta chains from one sample, sequenced in a study of T cell clonotyping in hematopoietic cell transplantation. Produced via immunoSEQ multiplex PCR; TCRdb's table is partial and in-frame only. The sample lists some 40,000 clones, around 96% occurring once. The sample consisted of peripheral blood mononuclear cells. These TCRs come from a man younger than 45 in good health. Some clones in this sample may be carry-over from other donors' samples.

The chain uses TRBV7-9 and TRBJ1-5; the match to TRBD1 covers 7 bases. V lost 5 bases and J lost 4; bases outside the gene matches: 5. Per germline, CDR1 SEHNR and CDR2 FQNEAQ (reference sequence). The CDR3 is made up of 14 amino acids. CDR3 sequence (DNA): TGTGCCAGCAGCCGGGGACAGATGAATCAGCCCCAGCATTTT. This codes for CASSRGQMNQPQHF.

The chain joins TRBV5-8 to TRBJ1-1; D not certain. V lost 0 bases, J lost 1 base, and 10 bases lay in between. Germline assignment: CDR1 SGHTS and CDR2 YDEGEE. The CDR3 loop spans 15 amino acids. The CDR3 reads CASSLVEIRNTEAFF. The CDR3 DNA is TGTGCCAGCAGCTTGGTCGAGATAAGGAACACTGAAGCTTTCTTT.

The rearrangement joins TRBV19 to TRBJ1-1, with TRBD1 as a possible D gene (6 bases). This CDR3 comprises 13 residues. The V gene lost 9 bases and the J gene lost 1 base, with 12 bases spanning the gap. The germline V gene has CDR1 LNHDA and CDR2 SQIVND (reference sequence). CDR3 sequence reads: CASGGGANTEAFF. The CDR3 bases are TGTGCCAGCGGGGGGGGCGCGAACACTGAAGCTTTCTTT.

The chain has TRBV29-1 and TRBJ2-6; TRBD1 agrees at 7 bases. Trimming took 4 bases from V and 0 from J; bases not matched to a gene: 0. Germline V lookup: CDR1 SQVTM, CDR2 ANQGSEA. CDR3 size: 14 residues. CDR3 sequence reads: CSVGDSSGANVLTF. The CDR3 DNA follows: TGCAGCGTTGGGGACAGCTCTGGGGCCAACGTCCTGACTTTC.

V is TRBV5-1 and J is TRBJ2-5; TRBD1 matches at 10 bases. Germline V lookup: CDR1 SGHRS, CDR2 YFSETQ. Trimming at V came to 5 bases and at J to 4 bases, leaving 5 bases not matched to a gene. This CDR3 contains 14 residues. The CDR3 DNA sequence: TGCGCCAGCAGGAGACAGGGGGCCTCAGAGACCCAGTACTTC. Translated, it gives CASRRQGASETQYF. The full variable domain, completed using reference TRBV5-1 and TRBJ2-5, is KAGVTQTPRYLIKTRGQQVTLSCSPISGHRSVSWYQQTPGQGLQFLFEYFSETQRNKGNFPGRFSGRQFSNSRSEMNVSTLELGDSALYLCASRRQGASETQYFGPGTRLLVL.

The rearrangement joins TRBV15 to TRBJ1-5; 7 positions agree with TRBD1. This CDR3 is 13 amino acids long. V was pared by 0 bases and J by 7 bases, with 0 bases of the junction left unmatched. Germline V CDR1 and CDR2: LNHNV, YYDKDF (reference sequence). The CDR3 sequence: CATSREGGQPQHF. The CDR3 DNA reads as TGTGCCACCAGCAGAGAAGGGGGCCAGCCCCAGCATTTT.

The chain has TRBV9 and TRBJ1-5; the D gene is possibly TRBD1 (5 bases). The V end lost 0 bases, the J end lost 7 bases, and 11 bases lay between the germline ends. The germline V gene has CDR1 SGDLS and CDR2 YYNGEE. There are 14 residues in the CDR3. CDR3 residues: CASSVDQGEQPQHF. The CDR3 nucleotides are TGTGCCAGCAGCGTAGACCAGGGCGAACAGCCCCAGCATTTT.

The CDR3 nucleotides are TGTGCCAGCAGTCCAAGTTCAGGCGCCGGGTATTTT. It specifies CASSPSSGAGYF. The chain employs TRBV27 and TRBJ2-3; D gene unclear. Germline values: CDR1 MNHEY, CDR2 SMNVEV (reference sequence). CDR3 length: 12 residues. Trimming pared 5 bases from V and 14 bases from J, leaving 17 bases between.

The table lists this clone with a count of one. The CDR3 bases are TGTGCCAGCAGCGTAAGAACAGGGATCGCCGACGAGCAGTACTTC. Encoded protein: CASSVRTGIADEQYF. The chain recombines TRBV9 with TRBJ2-7, with D possibly TRBD1 on 6 matching bases. The CDR3 extends over 15 amino acids. V was clipped by 1 base and J by 5 bases, with 16 bases between them. CDR1 and CDR2 (germline): SGDLS, YYNGEE.

The sample holds one count of this clone. CDR3 region: CASSVVAGNTEAFF. CDR3 DNA: TGTGCCAGCAGCGTAGTGGCAGGGAACACTGAAGCTTTCTTT. The chain carries TRBV9 and TRBJ1-1; D not certain. The CDR3 is made up of 14 amino acids. From germline, CDR1 is SGDLS and CDR2 YYNGEE. Trimming took off 0 bases at V and 1 base at J, with 7 bases between the two ends.

V usage is TRBV11-2 and J usage is TRBJ2-1, with D unclear. The CDR3 has 14 residues. Trimming took 5 bases from V and 0 from J, leaving 8 bases between them. Germline V gives CDR1 SGHAT, CDR2 FQNNGV. For the CDR3, the DNA is TGTGCCAGCAGCGCAAGAAGCTCCTACAATGAGCAGTTCTTC. It is translated as CASSARSSYNEQFF. The entire variable domain, with the rest obtained from reference TRBV11-2 and TRBJ2-1, is as follows: EAGVAQSPRYKIIEKRQSVAFWCNPISGHATLYWYQQILGQGPKLLIQFQNNGVVDDSQLPKDRFSAERLKGVDSTLKIQPAKLEDSAVYLCASSARSSYNEQFFGPGTRLTVL.

The rearrangement uses TRBV5-1 and TRBJ1-2; 8 bases fit TRBD1. Germline V gives CDR1 SGHRS, CDR2 YFSETQ. This CDR3 has 15 residues. Trimming cost V 3 bases and J 5 bases; bases outside gene matches: 9. The CDR3 here is CASSSGQGVLYGYTF. In nucleotides, the CDR3 is TGCGCCAGCAGCTCAGGACAGGGAGTCTTATATGGCTACACCTTC.

The V gene is TRBV7-3, the J gene TRBJ2-6; possibly TRBD1 for D (7 bases). Germline assignment: CDR1 SGHTA and CDR2 FQGTGA. This CDR3 comprises 17 residues. V shed 1 base and J shed 3 bases, with 13 bases lying between them. The CDR3 region is CASSLMAGGFGANVLTF. CDR3 in DNA: TGTGCCAGCAGCTTAATGGCAGGGGGGTTTGGGGCCAACGTCCTGACTTTC.

The chain is built from TRBV6-1 and TRBJ2-7; D possibly corresponds to TRBD1 (5 bases). Trimming took off 3 bases at V and 0 bases at J, with 15 bases between the two ends. This CDR3 contains 16 residues. Looked up from germline, CDR1 is MNHNS and CDR2 is SASEGT. The CDR3 loop is CASSEKGSLSSYEQYF. The CDR3 DNA follows: TGTGCCAGCAGTGAGAAGGGGTCTCTAAGCTCCTACGAGCAGTACTTC.

The chain employs TRBV25-1 and TRBJ2-2; TRBD2 matches at 8 bases. The CDR3 spans 16 residues. V lost 1 base, J lost 6 bases, and 7 bases stayed unmatched. Per germline, CDR1 MGHDK and CDR2 SYGVNS. CDR3 coding DNA: TGTGCCAGCAGTGAATGGAGCGGGAGTTTCCCCGGGGAGCTGTTTTTT. Translating it yields CASSEWSGSFPGELFF.

The V call is TRBV19, the J call TRBJ1-1, with D perhaps TRBD1 (5 bases). Trimming removed 8 bases at V and 6 bases at J, with 16 bases between. The CDR3 has 13 residues. Germline loops: CDR1 LNHDA, CDR2 SQIVND (reference sequence). Here the CDR3 reads CASRAGTGAEAFF. Written as DNA, the CDR3 is TGTGCCAGTCGTGCGGGGACGGGAGCTGAAGCTTTCTTT.

The chain is built from TRBV7-9 and TRBJ2-5, with 10 bases that match TRBD2. There are 15 residues in the CDR3. V shed 5 bases, J shed 5 bases, and the junction held 8 bases outside the gene matches. Germline values: CDR1 SEHNR, CDR2 FQNEAQ (reference sequence). The CDR3 DNA reads TGTGCCAGCAGCCACCCACTAGCGGGGTGGGAGACCCAGTACTTC. It specifies CASSHPLAGWETQYF.

The chain links TRBV7-3 to TRBJ2-3; D call uncertain. CDR3 length equals 13 residues. Between the trimmed V and J ends, which lost 5 bases and 0 bases, there was a span of 6 bases. Per germline, CDR1 SGHTA and CDR2 FQGTGA. CDR3: CASSTLSTDTQYF. The CDR3 nucleotides are TGTGCCAGCAGCACGTTAAGCACAGATACGCAGTATTTT.

The chain recombines TRBV25-1 with TRBJ1-1; D not resolved. The germline gives CDR1 MGHDK, CDR2 SYGVNS. The length of the CDR3 is 11 residues. The V end lost 4 bases, the J end lost 8 bases, and 8 bases lay between the germline ends. CDR3 DNA: TGTGCCAGCAGTGCACTGGAAGAAGCTTTCTTT. Translating it yields CASSALEEAFF.

The rearrangement uses TRBV4-1 and TRBJ2-5; D possibly corresponds to TRBD2 (5 bases). The V gene lost 0 bases and the J gene lost 0 bases, with 8 bases spanning the gap. Germline assignment: CDR1 MGHRA and CDR2 YSYEKL. The CDR3 length is 15 residues. Written as DNA, the CDR3 is TGCGCCAGCAGCCAAGAACGGAGGTACCAAGAGACCCAGTACTTC. Translation: CASSQERRYQETQYF.

The chain uses TRBV11-2 and TRBJ2-2; no reliable D call. CDR3 length: 16 residues. CDR1 is SGHAT, CDR2 FQNNGV, per germline. Trimming pared 1 base from V and 4 bases from J, leaving 13 bases between. The chain's CDR3 is CASSLVARRSTGELFF. DNA of the CDR3: TGTGCCAGCAGCTTAGTAGCCCGCAGATCCACCGGGGAGCTGTTTTTT.

The CDR3 spells CASSQDQESYNEQFF. Written as DNA, the CDR3 is TGCGCCAGCAGCCAAGATCAGGAATCCTACAATGAGCAGTTCTTC. This sequence joins TRBV4-3 and TRBJ2-1; D not resolved. The CDR3 has 15 residues. The germline V and J ends were trimmed by 0 bases and 1 base, with 7 bases remaining between them. Germline V gene lookup returns CDR1 LGHNA and CDR2 YSLEER.

J is TRBJ2-3 and V is TRBV5-5, with 8 bases aligning to TRBD1. CDR1 and CDR2 (germline): SGHKS, YYEKEE (reference sequence). This CDR3 contains 16 residues. Trimming cost V 1 base and J 5 bases; bases outside gene matches: 9. CDR3 in amino acids: CASSLYLQGALDTQYF. DNA for the CDR3: TGTGCCAGCAGCTTGTACCTCCAGGGGGCTTTAGATACGCAGTATTTT.

V is TRBV6-5 and J is TRBJ1-2, with D possibly matching TRBD1 (5 bases). The germline CDR1 and CDR2 sequences are MNHEY and SVGAGI. This CDR3 is 14 amino acids long. With 9 bases removed from V and 8 bases from J, the gap between germline ends came to 22 bases. CDR3 sequence: CASRDPNASGGYTF. The CDR3 coding sequence is TGTGCCAGTAGGGACCCCAATGCTTCTGGAGGCTACACCTTC.

The CDR3 bases are TGTGCCAGCAGCACGACTAGCGGGACCCAGTACTTC. Protein product: CASSTTSGTQYF. V and J are TRBV7-2 and TRBJ2-5; 9 bases are a match to TRBD2. Trimming took 5 bases from V and 7 from J; bases not matched to a gene: 2. CDR3 length: 12 residues. Germline loops: CDR1 SGHTA, CDR2 FQGNSA. The complete variable domain, with remaining parts taken from reference TRBV7-2 and TRBJ2-5, reads GAGVSQSPSNKVTEKGKDVELRCDPISGHTALYWYRQSLGQGLEFLIYFQGNSAPDKSGLPSDRFSAERTGGSVSTLTIQRTQQEDSAVYLCASSTTSGTQYFGPGTRLLVL.

The gene calls are TRBV4-3 and TRBJ2-5, with 11 bases fitting TRBD2. The CDR3 extends over 15 amino acids. Per germline, CDR1 LGHNA and CDR2 YSLEER. Trimming took 2 bases from V and 3 from J; bases not matched to a gene: 2. CDR3 bases: TGCGCCAGCAGCCAATTGACTAGCGGGAAAGAGACCCAGTACTTC. Protein sequence: CASSQLTSGKETQYF.

This chain links TRBV30 with TRBJ2-1, with D possibly being TRBD2 (5 bases). This CDR3 spans 11 amino acids. The ends were cut back, 4 bases at V and 10 bases at J, with 11 bases in the middle. Germline V lookup: CDR1 GTSNPN, CDR2 SVGIG (reference sequence). The DNA of the CDR3 is TGTGCCTGGACCGTAGAGCGGGAGCAGTTCTTC. It specifies CAWTVEREQFF.

The chain combines TRBV6-6 with TRBJ2-7; the match to TRBD2 covers 8 bases. The CDR3 totals 14 residues. Germline-derived CDR1 and CDR2 are MNHNY and SVGAGI (reference sequence). Trimming took 5 bases from V and 3 from J; bases not matched to a gene: 6. CDR3 nucleotide sequence: TGTGCCAGCAGTCGGGAGGGGGGGGGCTACGAGCAGTACTTC. This codes for CASSREGGGYEQYF.

The chain joins TRBV19 to TRBJ1-5; D is possibly TRBD1 (6 bases). V lost 1 base, J lost 1 base, and 11 bases lay in between. The V gene's germline CDR1 is LNHDA and CDR2 SQIVND (reference sequence). The CDR3 sequence is 16 residues long. The CDR3 DNA sequence: TGTGCCAGTAGTATAGGGGGGCGGGGGAGCAATCAGCCCCAGCATTTT. As protein: CASSIGGRGSNQPQHF.

The chain links TRBV5-4 to TRBJ2-7, with 9 bases identical to TRBD2. The CDR3 extends over 15 amino acids. J gave up 2 bases and V 4 bases, and 7 bases lay outside the gene matches. The germline CDR1 and CDR2 sequences are SGHNT and YYREEE (reference sequence). The CDR3 here is CASSSGLAPTYEQYF. CDR3 nucleotide sequence: TGTGCCAGCAGCAGCGGACTAGCGCCGACCTACGAGCAGTACTTC.